This entry features one T cell receptor (beta chain) sequence. This CDR3 has 14 residues. Germline V gene lookup returns CDR1 SGHVS and CDR2 FNYEAQ. Losses at the gene ends were 1 base for V and 8 bases for J; bases not matched to a gene: 6. The data derive from a study of blood T cell repertoires in COVID-19. Study as a whole: Samples of COVID-19 (acute and convalescent) were obtained from the United States, Italy and Spain. PBMCs, B-cell-depleted T cells, or T cells provided the cDNA or gDNA that made up the material.

Per the original methods: The assay estimated nucleated cells by amplifying reference gene primers. The protocol was immunoSEQ multiplex PCR, while the TCRdb copy is restricted to in-frame clones and leaves out a portion. V and J calls and clone size are those listed in that table; D and trimming were worked out from the DNA. The table has over 150,000 clones, 83% seen once. The rearrangement links TRBV7-6 to TRBJ1-2, with TRBD1 matching 8 bases. The sequenced sample consisted of peripheral blood. The receptor was derived from a woman older than 75 with acute or convalescent COVID-19. CDR3 protein: CASSLGTGDRGYTF. CDR3 coding DNA: TGTGCCAGCAGCTTAGGGACGGGGGACAGGGGCTACACCTTC.